Listed below are T cell receptor beta chains from one sample, sequenced in a study of blood T cell repertoires in COVID-19. Sequencing was performed with immunoSEQ multiplex PCR; in TCRdb, only in-frame clones are kept and a portion is missing. The repertoire holds some 150,000 clones, with more than 75% as singletons. Specimen: peripheral blood. These receptors all come from a woman between 45 and 65 years old with acute or convalescent COVID-19. The CDR3 runs from the conserved cysteine through the conserved F or W. The D gene is left open where the match is weak. Size is omitted from some rows. Given values are once, few, many or a class for expanded clones.

j_call v_call d_call clone_size cdr3_aa cdr3_nt
TRBJ1-3 TRBV7-6 NA few CASSVGQTNSGNTIYF TGTGCCAGCAGCGTGGGACAAACTAACTCTGGAAACACCATATATTTT
TRBJ2-7 TRBV28 TRBD1 many CASSLGTGNSEQYF TGTGCCAGCAGTTTGGGGACAGGGAATAGCGAGCAGTACTTC
TRBJ2-4 TRBV6-6 NA NA CATKAGGDIQYF TGTGCCACCAAGGCGGGTGGGGACATTCAGTACTTC
TRBJ2-3 TRBV9 NA NA CASSVGGGASTDTQYF TGTGCCAGCAGCGTAGGAGGGGGGGCTAGCACAGATACGCAGTATTTT
TRBJ2-1 TRBV3-1/TRBV3-2 TRBD1 NA CASTLGQGAYNEQFF TGTGCCAGCACTCTCGGACAGGGGGCCTACAATGAGCAGTTCTTC
TRBJ1-4 TRBV27 NA NA CASSFSGSNEKLFF TGTGCCAGCAGTTTTTCGGGATCTAATGAAAAACTGTTTTTT
TRBJ2-7 TRBV18 TRBD1 NA CASSAGTGDYEQYF TGTGCCAGCTCTGCCGGGACAGGGGATTACGAGCAGTACTTC
TRBJ2-2 TRBV9 NA NA CASSVQAGELFF TGTGCCAGCAGCGTCCAGGCCGGGGAGCTGTTTTTT
TRBJ2-1 TRBV12-5 NA NA CASGWGVYNEQFF TGTGCTAGTGGTTGGGGGGTCTACAATGAGCAGTTCTTC
TRBJ1-5 TRBV12-3/TRBV12-4 NA NA CASSLTGSAPQHF TGTGCCAGCAGCCTTACAGGGTCCGCGCCCCAGCATTTT
TRBJ2-7 TRBV18 TRBD2 NA CASSPPIAGGGYEQYF TGTGCCAGCTCACCACCTATAGCGGGGGGAGGCTACGAGCAGTACTTC
TRBJ2-2 TRBV5-1 NA NA CASSLGGQHTGELFF TGCGCCAGCAGCTTGGGGGGACAACATACCGGGGAGCTGTTTTTT
TRBJ1-6 TRBV12-3/TRBV12-4 TRBD1 NA CASISQGRSPLHF TGTGCCAGCATCTCACAGGGGAGGTCACCCCTCCACTTT
TRBJ2-5 TRBV5-1 NA NA CASSFGPAGKEGETQYF TGCGCCAGCAGCTTCGGGCCCGCAGGGAAGGAAGGAGAGACCCAGTACTTC
TRBJ1-1 TRBV6-2/TRBV6-3 TRBD1 NA CASSWKDRAEAFF TGTGCCAGCAGTTGGAAGGACAGGGCTGAAGCTTTCTTT
TRBJ1-5 TRBV19 TRBD1 once CASGRQGGSQPQHF TGTGCCAGTGGGCGGCAGGGGGGATCTCAGCCCCAGCATTTT